This record covers a single T cell receptor beta chain. The record originates from a study of shared clonotypes between healthy human individuals. The germline CDR1 and CDR2 sequences are SQVTM and ANQGSEA. This CDR3 has 14 residues. V was clipped by 6 bases and J by 7 bases, with 16 bases between them. Each PCR replicate from the sorted subsets contained about 210 ng DNA, which is tens of thousands of T cell genomes. Sequenced by immunoSEQ multiplex PCR; TCRdb stores in-frame clones only, minus some. The profile shows some 1 million clones, roughly 75% of them singletons. The clonotype comes from a man between 18 and 35 years old in good health. The chain combines TRBV29-1 with TRBJ1-6, with D uncertain. The sequenced material came from memory CD4+ T cells sorted from blood. Subset here: CD45RA-negative fraction. CDR3 loop: CSVAAGGWNSPLHF. The CDR3 DNA reads as TGCAGCGTCGCCGCCGGAGGTTGGAATTCACCCCTCCACTTT.